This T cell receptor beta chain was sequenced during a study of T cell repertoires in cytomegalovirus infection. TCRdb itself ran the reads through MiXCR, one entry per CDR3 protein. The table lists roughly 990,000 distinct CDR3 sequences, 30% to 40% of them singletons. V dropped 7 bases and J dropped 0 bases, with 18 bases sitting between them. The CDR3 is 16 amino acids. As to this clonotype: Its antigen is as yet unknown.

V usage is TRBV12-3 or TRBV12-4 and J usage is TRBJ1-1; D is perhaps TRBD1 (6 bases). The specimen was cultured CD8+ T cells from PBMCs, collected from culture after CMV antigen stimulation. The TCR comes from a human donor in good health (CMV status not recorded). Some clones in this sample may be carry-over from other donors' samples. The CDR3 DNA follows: TGTGCCAGCACCAGGACAGCCTTGCTTATGAACACTGAAGCTTTCTTT. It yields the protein CASTRTALLMNTEAFF.